Listed below are T cell receptor beta chains from one sample, sequenced in a study of blood T cell repertoires in COVID-19. Using immunoSEQ multiplex PCR, the repertoire was profiled, and TCRdb retains in-frame clones only, with some absent. This sample has about 140,000 clones, with approximately 83% found just once. Sequenced material: peripheral blood. Receptors originate from a woman aged 60-75 years with acute or convalescent COVID-19. The CDR3 runs from the conserved cysteine through the conserved F or W. The order of the fields is V gene, J gene, CDR3 length, CDR3 protein.

v_call: TRBV6-5; j_call: TRBJ1-5; cdr3_length: 15; cdr3_aa: CASSYSGTGNQPQHF
v_call: TRBV11-3; j_call: TRBJ2-4; cdr3_length: 15; cdr3_aa: CASSLDFASTNIQYF
v_call: TRBV7-8; j_call: TRBJ2-1; cdr3_length: 16; cdr3_aa: CASSLANREAYNEQFF
v_call: TRBV28; j_call: TRBJ1-4; cdr3_length: 15; cdr3_aa: CASSFPGTGSEKLFF
v_call: TRBV28; j_call: TRBJ1-1; cdr3_length: 15; cdr3_aa: CASRHPDSVYTEAFF
v_call: TRBV6-5; j_call: TRBJ1-2; cdr3_length: 13; cdr3_aa: CASRPGQNYGYTF
v_call: TRBV6-6; j_call: TRBJ1-5; cdr3_length: 16; cdr3_aa: CASSYTDRASNQPQHF
v_call: TRBV11-3; j_call: TRBJ2-1; cdr3_length: 14; cdr3_aa: CASSLGGQTNEQFF
v_call: TRBV28; j_call: TRBJ2-4; cdr3_length: 17; cdr3_aa: CASSLPPEAVVKNIQYF
v_call: TRBV24-1; j_call: TRBJ1-1; cdr3_length: 12; cdr3_aa: CATSSLNTEAFF
v_call: TRBV6-5; j_call: TRBJ1-4; cdr3_length: 14; cdr3_aa: CASSTGTAGEKLFF
v_call: TRBV19; j_call: TRBJ1-5; cdr3_length: 13; cdr3_aa: CASSSDSNQPQHF
v_call: TRBV3-1/TRBV3-2; j_call: TRBJ1-2; cdr3_length: 14; cdr3_aa: CASSQAGQVYGYTF
v_call: TRBV12-3/TRBV12-4; j_call: TRBJ1-1; cdr3_length: 13; cdr3_aa: CASSSTGIAEAFF
v_call: TRBV27; j_call: TRBJ2-3; cdr3_length: 16; cdr3_aa: CASSSREAASTDTQYF
v_call: TRBV7-9; j_call: TRBJ1-5; cdr3_length: 14; cdr3_aa: CASSPYEGQQPQHF
v_call: TRBV12-3/TRBV12-4; j_call: TRBJ2-7; cdr3_length: 13; cdr3_aa: CASSLQGGSEQYF
v_call: TRBV19; j_call: TRBJ2-1; cdr3_length: 14; cdr3_aa: CASSVEGEWDEQFF